This TCR beta chain was captured in a study of T cell responses to AZD1222 COVID-19 vaccine (dated by TCRdb to the early 2020s). With respect to the entire study: AZD1222 recipients given second doses at about 4 weeks or at about 12 weeks were pooled, since spike-specific TCR depth and breadth were not found to differ between the two schedules. TCR sequencing covered more than 230 trial participants: about 210 given two doses of AZD1222 and 26 given two doses of MenACWY control vaccine. Trial participants were enrolled by age into 18-55, 56-69 and 70-plus year subgroups, with about 150, 28 and 57 TCR-sequenced participants respectively. General conclusions and limits of the study: CD4 TCRs associated with the vaccine covered the entire spike protein, and the dominant responses were in regions 160-218 and 743-854. A significant rise in spike-specific TCR breadth and depth was observed after two AZD1222 doses relative to day 0 and relative to MenACWY recipients. Reportedly, close to half of the unique spike-specific TCRs recognized epitopes lying outside the regions that are mutated in the B.1.351 and B.1.1.7 variants. Conclusions about previously exposed vaccinees are limited because only six or seven AZD1222 recipients were SARS-CoV-2 seropositive at baseline. Because no samples from the day 14 peak response were available, repertoires could be characterized only after the peak T cell response. The 56-69-year group was small, and its depth increase did not reach significance, likely because of low power. Participants were mostly white British and included more females than males, and it was suggested by the authors that clonal diversity may have been underestimated.

This clone has a single count. The antigen it binds to is not known. No much larger clone is present one base from it, and per-base qualities are unavailable. The CDR3 regions of human TCRbeta chains were analyzed by immunosequencing. Per the original workflow: TCRs in the repertoires were matched against a reference library of SARS-CoV-2-specific TCRs that had been generated with the MIRA antigen-specificity platform. Breadth was defined as the fraction of unique TCRs that were SARS-CoV-2-associated. Depth was defined as the fraction of total T cells that were SARS-CoV-2-associated. Each spike-specific TCR was assigned to its reactive spike region and to a CD4 or CD8 class using the MIRA data. Log10-transformed breadth and depth values were compared by one-way ANOVA with Sidak's multiple comparisons tests. TCRdb re-hosts the immuneACCESS table, in-frame sequences only. Its copies lack some clones; in the studies checked, an unresolved V gene accounts for under half of them, and the cause for the rest is not known. The DNA gave D and trimming, while V, J and clone size come from that table. For this sample the table gives about 140,000 clones, of which approximately 90% were detected only once. The ten largest clones represent around 2.8% of the sample.

The sample's time point label, in plain terms: baseline before first vaccination. Vaccinee samples were obtained from the UK trials COV001 and COV002, which included a single-blind randomized controlled phase 2/3 trial of AZD1222 (ChAdOx1 nCoV-19) in healthy adults. Trial participant PBMC samples were collected at day 0 and day 28 after the second dose for TCRbeta chain sequencing. From the germline V gene, CDR1 is MDHEN and CDR2 is SYDVKM. Deletion took 6 bases off V and 4 bases off J, with a span of 15 bases between the germline ends. The CDR3 numbers 14 residues from cysteine through phenylalanine. Only the CDR3 DNA is retained, 42 bases long and in frame from the first base.

The source is an adult in good health. This sequence uses TRBV28 and TRBJ1-2, with no confident D gene call. The material was peripheral blood, obtained on day 0 of AZD1222 vaccination. The DNA reads as follows: TGTGCCAGCAGGTCGAGCCTGGAGCCCTATGGCTACACCTTC. It encodes CASRSSLEPYGYTF.